Listed below are T cell receptor beta chains from one sample, sequenced in a study of molecular identifiers for immune sequencing clone quantification. TCRdb ran MiXCR on the PCR reads and lists one entry per CDR3 protein. The table shows some 680,000 distinct CDR3 sequences, with approximately 24% occurring only once. Sample: naive CD8+ T cells from blood, with Jurkat cell RNA spiked in. The source is a human donor in good health. Some libraries in this study had Jurkat cell RNA spiked in. CDR3s include the opening cysteine and the closing phenylalanine or tryptophan. The D gene is left open where the match is weak. Clone sizes are given selectively: once, few, many, or a class where the clone is expanded.

J | length | size | V | D | DNA | CDR3
TRBJ2-7 | 13 | many | TRBV2 | . | TGTGCCAGCAGAGGACAGTCCCCCTACGAGCAGTACTTC | CASRGQSPYEQYF
TRBJ2-5 | 13 | . | TRBV9 | . | TGTGCCAGCAGCCACGTGGGACATGAGACCCAGTACTTC | CASSHVGHETQYF
TRBJ2-5 | 14 | . | TRBV2 | . | TGTGCCAGCAGTGAGGGCCTGCTCGTGGAGCCCCAGTACTTC | CASSEGLLVEPQYF
TRBJ1-4 | 14 | many | TRBV6-5 | . | TGTGCCAGCAGTTACGAGGGTACTAATGAAAAACTGTTTTTT | CASSYEGTNEKLFF
TRBJ1-1 | 13 | many | TRBV7-9 | TRBD1 | TGTGCCAGCAGCCGACAGGGATTAACTGAAGCTTTCTTT | CASSRQGLTEAFF
TRBJ2-3 | 16 | many | TRBV7-9 | . | TGTGCCAGCAGCGGACCCAGGCACTACAACACAGATACGCAGTATTTT | CASSGPRHYNTDTQYF
TRBJ1-2 | 17 | few | TRBV6-2/TRBV6-3 | . | TGTGCCAGCAGTTACGAGGCCGTACCTTACAAAGGGAGTGGCTACACCTTC | CASSYEAVPYKGSGYTF
TRBJ2-7 | 13 | many | TRBV5-4 | . | TGTGCCAGCAGCTTCGGGGGGCCCAACGAGCAGTACTTC | CASSFGGPNEQYF
TRBJ1-2 | 14 | many | TRBV7-9 | TRBD1 | TGTGCCAGCAGCCGGACAGGGCCCAACTATGGCTACACCTTC | CASSRTGPNYGYTF
TRBJ2-4 | 13 | few | TRBV30 | . | TGTGCCTGGAGTGTAGGGCGGACGGACATTCAGTACTTC | CAWSVGRTDIQYF
TRBJ2-3 | 16 | many | TRBV6-5 | TRBD2 | TGTGCCAGCAGTTACTCTGGGGGAGGGCCCTCAGATACGCAGTATTTT | CASSYSGGGPSDTQYF
TRBJ1-2 | 13 | few | TRBV2 | . | TGTGCCAGTATTTCGAGTGACGGCTATGGCTACACCTTC | CASISSDGYGYTF
TRBJ2-3 | 17 | many | TRBV7-2 | . | TGTGCCAGCAGAATAAGCGGTCCCGGGGTCCGGGGAGATACGCAGTATTTT | CASRISGPGVRGDTQYF
TRBJ2-6 | 15 | many | TRBV6-5 | . | TGTGCCAGCAGTTACTCTATCGTTGGGGCCAACGTCCTGACTTTC | CASSYSIVGANVLTF
TRBJ2-1 | 16 | many | TRBV5-1 | . | TGCGCCAGCAGCTTGGTAGGGGTAGGTTCCTACAATGAGCAGTTCTTC | CASSLVGVGSYNEQFF
TRBJ2-6 | 21 | few | TRBV10-3 | TRBD2 | TGTGCCATCAGATCAACAAACCCGGGACTAGCGGGAGAGACTGGGGCCAACGTCCTGACTTTC | CAIRSTNPGLAGETGANVLTF
TRBJ1-2 | 15 | many | TRBV29-1 | . | TGCAGCGTTGGGTCTACGGGAGGAGCTAACTATGGCTACACCTTC | CSVGSTGGANYGYTF
TRBJ2-7 | 13 | many | TRBV6-2/TRBV6-3 | . | TGTGCCAGCAGCCTCACCCAGCCGTACGAGCAGTACTTC | CASSLTQPYEQYF
TRBJ2-7 | 17 | . | TRBV5-6 | TRBD2 | TGTGCCAGCAGCTTGGTTAGGACTAGCGAGATTCCCCTCGAGCAGTACTTC | CASSLVRTSEIPLEQYF
TRBJ1-4 | 17 | many | TRBV30 | . | TGTGCCTGGAGCGAGAAATTATGGACAGTAAAGAATGAAAAACTGTTTTTT | CAWSEKLWTVKNEKLFF
TRBJ2-3 | 18 | many | TRBV12-3/TRBV12-4 | . | TGTGCCAGCAGCCCCGGTTTTGGAGGGGGGGGGCTGGCAGATACGCAGTATTTT | CASSPGFGGGGLADTQYF
TRBJ2-7 | 14 | many | TRBV5-1 | . | TGCGCCAGCAGCTTGTCGCAGAGCTCCTACGAGCAGTACTTC | CASSLSQSSYEQYF
TRBJ1-2 | 15 | few | TRBV19 | . | TGTGCCAGTAGTATAGGGGACGGGTCGCCCTATGGCTACACCTTC | CASSIGDGSPYGYTF
TRBJ2-5 | 14 | many | TRBV5-1 | . | TGCGCCAGCAGCCCAGGAACAGGGTTGGAGACCCAGTACTTC | CASSPGTGLETQYF
TRBJ2-7 | 14 | many | TRBV10-3 | . | TGTGCCATCAGTCGAAATAGCGACACCTACGAGCAGTACTTC | CAISRNSDTYEQYF
TRBJ1-6 | 15 | . | TRBV27 | . | TGTGCCAGCATGTGGGCTGGTTCCTATAATTCACCCCTCCACTTT | CASMWAGSYNSPLHF